Listed here are 13 T cell receptor beta chains from one sample, sequenced in a study of human T cells and chemical hapten exposure. One entry per CDR3 protein, called by TCRdb with MiXCR from the RACE reads. Seen here are approximately 71,000 distinct CDR3 sequences, 7.5% to 10% observed once, and the top ten hold 3% to 4%. Time point here: patch test 1, 2 weeks after DPC sensitization. Sample treatment: therapeutic diphenylcyclopropenone sensitization with weekly scalp DPC. Sample: whole blood, taken in connection with sensitization to the hapten diphenylcyclopropenone (DPC). The source is a woman between 40 and 50 years old with alopecia areata. Some clones in this sample may be carry-over from other donors' samples.

This clonotype was counted at least ten times. This rearrangement joins TRBV20-1 to TRBJ2-3; TRBD1 aligns across 8 bases. V gave up 5 bases and J gave up 4 bases; unmatched junction bases: 5. CDR1 and CDR2 from the germline V gene are DFQATT and SNEGSKA (reference sequence). The CDR3 is 13 residues long. The CDR3, as DNA: TGCAGTGCTCGACAGGGGAGTGCAGATACGCAGTATTTT. Protein: CSARQGSADTQYF.

In regard to this clonotype: This clone may be a read error of a much larger clone one base away. CDR3 sequence reads: CASSQDSGPPYEQYF. Here the CDR3 DNA reads TGCGCCAGCAGCCAAGATTCTGGACCCCCCTACGAGCAGTACTTC. The V call is TRBV4-3, the J call TRBJ2-7, with no clear D. The CDR3 loop spans 15 amino acids. V was clipped by 0 bases and J by 2 bases, with 11 bases between them. CDR1 and CDR2 (germline): LGHNA, YSLEER.

The rearrangement joins TRBV9 to TRBJ2-5; D remains unclear. The CDR3 runs to 14 residues. V lost 0 bases to trimming and J lost 6 bases, with 12 bases between them. Germline V gene data show CDR1 as SGDLS and CDR2 as YYNGEE. The CDR3 protein is CASSVELSAKTQYF. DNA of the CDR3: TGTGCCAGCAGCGTAGAACTCTCAGCGAAGACCCAGTACTTC.

This clonotype appeared a few times. The rearrangement joins TRBV20-1 to TRBJ2-2; 9 nucleotides align to TRBD2. The V segment lost 0 bases and the J segment 6 bases; nucleotides outside the gene matches: 8. This CDR3 region has 16 residues. CDR1 and CDR2 (germline): DFQATT, SNEGSKA (reference sequence). This CDR3 is CSARDSRTSEAGELFF. The CDR3 nucleotides read TGCAGTGCTAGAGATTCTAGGACTAGCGAAGCCGGGGAGCTGTTTTTT.

The table lists this clonotype with many counts. The V call is TRBV10-3, the J call TRBJ2-3; perhaps TRBD2 as D (5 bases). Germline CDR1 is ENHRY and CDR2 is SYGVKD. This CDR3 has 12 residues. V was trimmed by 8 bases and J by 3 bases, leaving 9 bases between them. As DNA, the CDR3 is TGTGCCATCGGAGGCTCTACAGATACGCAGTATTTT. Its translation: CAIGGSTDTQYF.

This clonotype has at least ten counts. The chain has TRBV30 and TRBJ1-3; D is undetermined. The CDR3 runs 15 residues. With 1 base removed from V and 3 bases from J, the gap between germline ends came to 13 bases. Germline loops: CDR1 GTSNPN, CDR2 SVGIG (reference sequence). CDR3 nucleotide sequence: TGTGCCTGGAGTGCGTCCGCGAGTGGTGGAAACACCATATATTTT. Translation: CAWSASASGGNTIYF.

The chain is built from TRBV12-3 or TRBV12-4 and TRBJ2-5; D perhaps matches TRBD2 (6 bases). V was clipped by 7 bases and J by 2 bases, with 11 bases between them. The CDR3 loop spans 13 amino acids. CDR3 protein: CASTQAGQETQYF. CDR3 in DNA: TGTGCCAGCACTCAGGCGGGGCAAGAGACCCAGTACTTC.

This clonotype was recorded a few times. DNA for the CDR3: TGTGCCAGCAGTTTAACTGGGGGGTCTCGGCTTTACAATGAGCAGTTCTTC. It yields the protein CASSLTGGSRLYNEQFF. The chain combines TRBV27 with TRBJ2-1; perhaps TRBD2 as D (6 bases). Trimming took off 2 bases at V and 4 bases at J, with 18 bases between the two ends. Germline V gene sequence: CDR1 MNHEY, CDR2 SMNVEV (reference sequence). This CDR3 is 17 amino acids long.

About this clonotype: The final CDR3 position lacks the conserved phenylalanine or tryptophan, pointing to a likely read error. V gene TRBV5-1 combines with J gene TRBJ1-2, with 7 bases that match TRBD1. Germline loops: CDR1 SGHRS, CDR2 YFSETQ. CDR3 size: 14 residues. Trimming cost V 6 bases and J 4 bases; bases outside gene matches: 9. The CDR3 protein is CASTVGQDVYGYTL. CDR3 coding DNA: TGCGCCAGCACCGTTGGACAGGACGTCTATGGCTACACCCTC.

This clonotype showed up many times. The chain combines TRBV4-2 with TRBJ2-1; possible D gene TRBD2, 6 bases. Trimming took off 3 bases at V and 8 bases at J, with 11 bases between the two ends. The germline CDR1 and CDR2 sequences are LGHNA and YNFKEQ. The CDR3 contains 13 residues. DNA of the CDR3: TGTGCCAGCAGCCAGGGACTGCTTTATGAGCAGTTCTTC. Its translation: CASSQGLLYEQFF.

Remarks on this clonotype: A clone one base away is much larger, so this may be a read error. Here the CDR3 DNA reads TGTGCCAGCAGCGCCCCCTTGGTATTTGGGGCGAACTATGGCTACACCTTC. As protein: CASSAPLVFGANYGYTF. The chain carries TRBV7-9 and TRBJ1-2; D possibly corresponds to TRBD1 (5 bases). Trimming cost V 5 bases and J 2 bases, with 21 bases left between them. This CDR3 spans 17 amino acids. The germline gives CDR1 SEHNR, CDR2 FQNEAQ (reference sequence).

This clonotype was seen at least ten times. A read error may produce the germline difference seen at one junction end. The chain recombines TRBV7-7 with TRBJ2-5; D remains ambiguous. The CDR3 consists of 14 residues. Germline lookup yields CDR1 SSHAT and CDR2 FNYEAQ (reference sequence). The CDR3 spells CASSSAPTRETQYF. The CDR3 coding sequence is TGTGCTAGCAGCTCGGCCCCCACGAGGGAGACCCAGTACTTC.

This rearrangement joins TRBV28 to TRBJ1-5, with D perhaps matching TRBD1 (5 bases). CDR3 length: 13 amino acids. V was clipped by 3 bases and J by 6 bases, with 9 bases between them. From germline, CDR1 is MDHEN and CDR2 SYDVKM. The CDR3 region is CASSFGGTQPQHF. The CDR3 coding sequence is TGTGCCAGCAGTTTTGGGGGGACTCAGCCCCAGCATTTT.